The present T cell receptor beta chain was sequenced within a study of T cell changes during pregnancy in multiple sclerosis. Assay: immunoSEQ multiplex PCR; the TCRdb copy retains only in-frame clones and omits some. The sample includes 60,000 or so clones, roughly 88% of them seen just once. J was trimmed by 4 bases and V by 1 base; bases with no gene match: 1. The germline CDR1 and CDR2 sequences are SGDLS and YYNGEE. The CDR3 is 15 amino acids. V is TRBV9 and J is TRBJ2-2; TRBD2 agrees at 10 bases. The input for sequencing was peripheral blood, taken in the second trimester of pregnancy. This TCR was recovered from a female donor in good health, enrolled as a control in a pregnancy study. CDR3 in amino acids: CASSVSGRATGELFF. The CDR3 DNA follows: TGTGCCAGCAGCGTAAGCGGGAGGGCCACCGGGGAGCTGTTTTTT.